The rows below give T cell receptor beta chains drawn from one sample of a study of OX40 agonist ivuxolimab in advanced cancers. Profiling relied on immunoSEQ multiplex PCR, and the TCRdb table lists in-frame clones only, not all of them. The repertoire holds around 65,000 clones, about 92% seen once, with around 15% in the top ten. This sample comprised CD4+ or CD8+ T cells sorted from blood, obtained in a trial of the OX40 agonist ivuxolimab. Receptors originate from an adult with an advanced solid tumor such as melanoma, head and neck, liver or kidney cancer. Each CDR3 is given with its conserved first and last residue. The D gene is left open where the match is weak. Only some rows state a clone size, as once, few, many or a class for expanded clones.

clone_size: NA; j_call: TRBJ1-2; v_call: TRBV14; d_call: NA; cdr3_aa: CASSQVGSSNYGYTF; cdr3_nt: TGTGCCAGCAGCCAAGTTGGCAGCTCTAACTATGGCTACACCTTC
clone_size: NA; j_call: TRBJ1-1; v_call: TRBV6-5; d_call: NA; cdr3_aa: CASSYSSRGEAFF; cdr3_nt: TGTGCCAGCAGTTACTCGAGTAGGGGTGAAGCTTTCTTT
clone_size: NA; j_call: TRBJ2-3; v_call: TRBV30; d_call: NA; cdr3_aa: CAWSRAGFADTQYF; cdr3_nt: TGTGCCTGGAGTCGCGCGGGTTTTGCAGATACGCAGTATTTT
clone_size: once; j_call: TRBJ2-7; v_call: TRBV7-9; d_call: NA; cdr3_aa: CASSLGGREQYF; cdr3_nt: TGTGCCAGCAGCTTAGGGGGGCGCGAGCAGTACTTC
clone_size: NA; j_call: TRBJ2-3; v_call: TRBV9; d_call: NA; cdr3_aa: CASSVAGSTDTQYF; cdr3_nt: TGTGCCAGCAGCGTAGCGGGCAGCACAGATACGCAGTATTTT
clone_size: NA; j_call: TRBJ2-7; v_call: TRBV9; d_call: NA; cdr3_aa: CASSALEVGYEQYF; cdr3_nt: TGTGCCAGCAGCGCCCTCGAGGTCGGCTACGAGCAGTACTTC
clone_size: once; j_call: TRBJ2-3; v_call: TRBV7-9; d_call: TRBD2; cdr3_aa: CASSERLAGDTQYF; cdr3_nt: TGTGCCAGCAGTGAGCGACTAGCGGGAGATACGCAGTATTTT
clone_size: NA; j_call: TRBJ1-1; v_call: TRBV9; d_call: NA; cdr3_aa: CASSVGRGTEAFF; cdr3_nt: TGTGCCAGCAGCGTAGGGCGGGGCACTGAAGCTTTCTTT
clone_size: NA; j_call: TRBJ2-1; v_call: TRBV9; d_call: NA; cdr3_aa: CASRGSESSYNEQFF; cdr3_nt: TGTGCCAGCAGAGGTAGCGAAAGCTCCTACAATGAGCAGTTCTTC
clone_size: NA; j_call: TRBJ2-7; v_call: TRBV2; d_call: TRBD1; cdr3_aa: CASSETGANYEQYF; cdr3_nt: TGTGCCAGCAGTGAGACAGGGGCCAACTACGAGCAGTACTTC
clone_size: NA; j_call: TRBJ1-1; v_call: TRBV10-1; d_call: NA; cdr3_aa: CASSESSSARGTEAFF; cdr3_nt: TGCGCCAGCAGTGAGTCAAGTTCGGCCCGGGGCACTGAAGCTTTCTTT
clone_size: NA; j_call: TRBJ2-1; v_call: TRBV11-2; d_call: NA; cdr3_aa: CASSLNRALAIDNEQFF; cdr3_nt: TGTGCCAGCAGCTTAAATAGGGCCTTGGCTATCGACAATGAGCAGTTCTTC
clone_size: NA; j_call: TRBJ2-1; v_call: TRBV15; d_call: TRBD1; cdr3_aa: CATSEGGEDNEQFF; cdr3_nt: TGTGCCACCAGCGAAGGGGGCGAGGACAATGAGCAGTTCTTC
clone_size: NA; j_call: TRBJ2-5; v_call: TRBV13; d_call: NA; cdr3_aa: CASSRYPLVDQETQYF; cdr3_nt: TGTGCCAGCAGCAGGTACCCCCTGGTTGACCAAGAGACCCAGTACTTC
clone_size: NA; j_call: TRBJ2-7; v_call: TRBV6-5; d_call: TRBD2; cdr3_aa: CASSAGTSGSYEQYF; cdr3_nt: TGTGCCAGCAGTGCAGGGACTAGCGGGTCCTACGAGCAGTACTTC
clone_size: NA; j_call: TRBJ1-5; v_call: TRBV27; d_call: NA; cdr3_aa: CASRGTGYSNQPQHF; cdr3_nt: TGTGCCAGCAGAGGAACAGGGTATAGCAATCAGCCCCAGCATTTT
clone_size: NA; j_call: TRBJ2-1; v_call: TRBV2; d_call: NA; cdr3_aa: CASPLRGGVGNEQFF; cdr3_nt: TGTGCCAGTCCGCTTAGGGGGGGGGTTGGCAATGAGCAGTTCTTC
clone_size: NA; j_call: TRBJ2-3; v_call: TRBV2; d_call: TRBD1; cdr3_aa: CASEDRGIDTQYF; cdr3_nt: TGTGCCAGCGAGGACAGGGGTATAGATACGCAGTATTTT
clone_size: NA; j_call: TRBJ2-7; v_call: TRBV27; d_call: NA; cdr3_aa: CASHLEGSYEQYF; cdr3_nt: TGTGCCAGCCACTTGGAGGGGAGCTACGAGCAGTACTTC
clone_size: NA; j_call: TRBJ1-4; v_call: TRBV9; d_call: NA; cdr3_aa: CASSVEGAATNEKLFF; cdr3_nt: TGTGCCAGCAGCGTAGAAGGGGCAGCAACTAATGAAAAACTGTTTTTT
clone_size: NA; j_call: TRBJ1-2; v_call: TRBV5-5; d_call: NA; cdr3_aa: CASSIQGSDYGYTF; cdr3_nt: TGTGCCAGCAGCATACAGGGAAGTGACTATGGCTACACCTTC
clone_size: NA; j_call: TRBJ2-1; v_call: TRBV7-9; d_call: TRBD1; cdr3_aa: CASSKGQGAMNEQFF; cdr3_nt: TGTGCCAGCAGCAAAGGACAGGGGGCTATGAATGAGCAGTTCTTC
clone_size: NA; j_call: TRBJ1-2; v_call: TRBV4-3; d_call: TRBD1; cdr3_aa: CASSLGQASNYGYTF; cdr3_nt: TGCGCCAGCAGCCTTGGACAGGCTTCTAACTATGGCTACACCTTC
clone_size: NA; j_call: TRBJ2-1; v_call: TRBV4-1; d_call: NA; cdr3_aa: CASSQVNEQFF; cdr3_nt: TGCGCCAGCAGCCAAGTCAATGAGCAGTTCTTC
clone_size: NA; j_call: TRBJ1-1; v_call: TRBV30; d_call: NA; cdr3_aa: CAWTMRGTDTEAFF; cdr3_nt: TGTGCCTGGACCATGAGGGGGACGGACACTGAAGCTTTCTTT
clone_size: NA; j_call: TRBJ2-5; v_call: TRBV4-1; d_call: TRBD2; cdr3_aa: CASSPVHDSGGYQETQYF; cdr3_nt: TGCGCCAGCAGCCCGGTGCATGATAGCGGGGGCTACCAAGAGACCCAGTACTTC
clone_size: NA; j_call: TRBJ1-1; v_call: TRBV6-1; d_call: NA; cdr3_aa: CASRGQGTEAFF; cdr3_nt: TGTGCCAGCAGGGGGCAGGGCACTGAAGCTTTCTTT
clone_size: NA; j_call: TRBJ2-2; v_call: TRBV27; d_call: TRBD2; cdr3_aa: CASQGEVAGGFLELFF; cdr3_nt: TGTGCCAGTCAGGGGGAGGTAGCGGGAGGGTTCCTGGAGCTGTTTTTT
clone_size: NA; j_call: TRBJ1-1; v_call: TRBV4-1; d_call: NA; cdr3_aa: CASQHRAGEAFF; cdr3_nt: TGCGCCAGCCAACATCGGGCAGGGGAAGCTTTCTTT
clone_size: NA; j_call: TRBJ2-7; v_call: TRBV4-1; d_call: NA; cdr3_aa: CASSHDGAWREQYF; cdr3_nt: TGCGCCAGCAGCCATGACGGAGCCTGGAGGGAGCAGTACTTC
clone_size: few; j_call: TRBJ1-5; v_call: TRBV27; d_call: NA; cdr3_aa: CASSPSLGDSNQPQHF; cdr3_nt: TGTGCCAGCAGTCCCTCCCTAGGGGATAGCAATCAGCCCCAGCATTTT
clone_size: once; j_call: TRBJ2-7; v_call: TRBV2; d_call: NA; cdr3_aa: CATNRVPYEQYF; cdr3_nt: TGTGCCACAAACAGGGTCCCCTACGAGCAGTACTTC
clone_size: once; j_call: TRBJ2-2; v_call: TRBV6-5; d_call: NA; cdr3_aa: CASSYGIGTGELFF; cdr3_nt: TGTGCCAGCAGTTACGGTATAGGGACCGGGGAGCTGTTTTTT
clone_size: NA; j_call: TRBJ2-1; v_call: TRBV5-4; d_call: TRBD1; cdr3_aa: CASSSDRGTYNEQFF; cdr3_nt: TGTGCCAGCAGCTCCGACAGGGGCACCTACAATGAGCAGTTCTTC
clone_size: NA; j_call: TRBJ1-1; v_call: TRBV9; d_call: NA; cdr3_aa: CASSVRGMNTEAFF; cdr3_nt: TGTGCCAGCAGCGTACGGGGTATGAACACTGAAGCTTTCTTT
clone_size: once; j_call: TRBJ2-7; v_call: TRBV12-5; d_call: NA; cdr3_aa: CASGSFGSTYEQYF; cdr3_nt: TGTGCTAGTGGTTCTTTCGGCAGTACCTACGAGCAGTACTTC
clone_size: NA; j_call: TRBJ1-2; v_call: TRBV5-4; d_call: TRBD1; cdr3_aa: CASSSGQVVGYTF; cdr3_nt: TGTGCCAGCAGCTCCGGACAGGTCGTGGGCTACACCTTC
clone_size: NA; j_call: TRBJ2-1; v_call: TRBV7-3; d_call: TRBD2; cdr3_aa: CASSLGGTYGEQFF; cdr3_nt: TGTGCCAGCAGCTTGGGAGGGACGTACGGTGAGCAGTTCTTC
clone_size: NA; j_call: TRBJ2-1; v_call: TRBV5-4; d_call: TRBD2; cdr3_aa: CASSSLAGGPNEQFF; cdr3_nt: TGTGCCAGCAGCTCTCTAGCGGGAGGGCCTAATGAGCAGTTCTTC
clone_size: NA; j_call: TRBJ2-7; v_call: TRBV30; d_call: NA; cdr3_aa: CALNRGLREQYF; cdr3_nt: TGTGCCCTGAACAGGGGACTGAGGGAGCAGTACTTC
clone_size: NA; j_call: TRBJ2-1; v_call: TRBV5-1; d_call: TRBD2; cdr3_aa: CASSLAGGYINEQFF; cdr3_nt: TGCGCCAGCAGCTTAGCGGGGGGGTACATAAATGAGCAGTTCTTC
clone_size: NA; j_call: TRBJ2-5; v_call: TRBV11-2; d_call: TRBD2; cdr3_aa: CASRRTSEETQYF; cdr3_nt: TGTGCCAGCAGGCGGACTAGCGAGGAGACCCAGTACTTC